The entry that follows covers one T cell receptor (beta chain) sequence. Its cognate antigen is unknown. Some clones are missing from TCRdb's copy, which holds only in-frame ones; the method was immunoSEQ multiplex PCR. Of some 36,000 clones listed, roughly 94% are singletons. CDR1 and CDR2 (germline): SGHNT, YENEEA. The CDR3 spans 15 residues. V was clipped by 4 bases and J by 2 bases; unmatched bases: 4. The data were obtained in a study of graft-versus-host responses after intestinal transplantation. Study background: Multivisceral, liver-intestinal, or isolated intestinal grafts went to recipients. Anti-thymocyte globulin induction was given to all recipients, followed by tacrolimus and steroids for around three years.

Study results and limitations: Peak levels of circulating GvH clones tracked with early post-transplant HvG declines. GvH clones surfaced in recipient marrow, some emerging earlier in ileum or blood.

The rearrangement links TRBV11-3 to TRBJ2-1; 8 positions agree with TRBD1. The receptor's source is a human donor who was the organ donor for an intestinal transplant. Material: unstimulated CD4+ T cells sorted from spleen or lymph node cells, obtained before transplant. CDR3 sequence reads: CASSSGTGPYNEQFF. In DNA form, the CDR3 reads TGTGCCAGCAGCTCGGGGACAGGCCCCTACAATGAGCAGTTCTTC. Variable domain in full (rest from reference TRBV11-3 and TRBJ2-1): EAGVVQSPRYKIIEKKQPVAFWCNPISGHNTLYWYLQNLGQGPELLIRYENEEAVDDSQLPKDRFSAERLKGVDSTLKIQPAELGDSAVYLCASSSGTGPYNEQFFGPGTRLTVL.